A single sample is the source of the 27 T cell receptor beta chains below, sequenced in a study of T cells in Graves' hyperthyroidism and ophthalmopathy. Amplification yielded TCR beta CDR3 regions, with RNA transcripts as the source. In the first-round RT-PCR of the TCR CDR3, the HTBI primer set was used. One entry per CDR3 protein results from TCRdb running MiXCR on the multiplex PCR reads. The sample has roughly 200,000 distinct CDR3 sequences, about a sixth seen once. The sequenced sample was blood. All receptors derive from a middle-aged man with Graves' hyperthyroidism.

Comment on this clonotype: A much more abundant neighbour one base away suggests this may be a read error. The chain has TRBV30 and TRBJ2-1, with a weak D call TRBD1 (5 bases). The CDR3 is 15 residues long. In germline, CDR1 is GTSNPN, CDR2 SVGIG (reference sequence). The V end was cut by 0 bases, the J end by 9 bases, with 18 bases between. The CDR3 DNA reads TGTGCCTGGAGTGTACGACTTCTATGGGGCAGTGAGCAGTTCTTC. This translates into CAWSVRLLWGSEQFF.

There are many counts of this clonotype. The chain combines TRBV7-9 with TRBJ2-1; D not resolved. Germline V lookup: CDR1 SEHNR, CDR2 FQNEAQ (reference sequence). This CDR3 has 15 residues. Trimming left V 3 bases short and J 0 bases short, with 9 bases between. The CDR3 DNA follows: TGTGCCAGCAGCTTCTGGATCAGCTCCTACAATGAGCAGTTCTTC. It codes for CASSFWISSYNEQFF.

This sequence joins TRBV7-3 and TRBJ2-1; TRBD2 is a possible D gene (6 bases). Trimming took off 2 bases at V and 8 bases at J, with 19 bases between the two ends. Germline V lookup: CDR1 SGHTA, CDR2 FQGTGA. This CDR3 spans 16 amino acids. The CDR3 is CASSLDGLKGRDEQFF. CDR3 DNA sequence: TGTGCCAGCAGCTTAGACGGACTAAAGGGTCGTGATGAGCAGTTCTTC.

This clonotype has ten or more counts. J is TRBJ1-4 and V is TRBV7-2, with D possibly TRBD1 on 5 matching bases. The CDR3 is 16 amino acids. With 1 base removed from V and 3 bases from J, the gap between germline ends came to 12 bases. Per the germline V gene, CDR1 is SGHTA and CDR2 is FQGNSA. CDR3 bases: TGTGCCAGCAGCTTAGGAGGAGCGGGGGCTAATGAAAAACTGTTTTTT. As protein: CASSLGGAGANEKLFF.

The chain combines TRBV18 with TRBJ1-1, with D uncertain. The CDR3 has 14 amino acids. The V end was cut by 4 bases, the J end by 4 bases, with 13 bases between. CDR1 KGHSH and CDR2 LQKENI come from the germline V gene. The CDR3 region has the DNA TGTGCCAGCTCACACGGGGTTGGGAGCACTGAAGCTTTCTTT. Protein product: CASSHGVGSTEAFF.

There are many counts of this clonotype. The chain combines TRBV30 with TRBJ2-1, with D perhaps matching TRBD1 or TRBD2 (5 bases each). This CDR3 spans 11 amino acids. The V and J ends lost 3 bases and 8 bases respectively, with 8 bases between them. CDR1 GTSNPN and CDR2 SVGIG come from the germline V gene (reference sequence). CDR3 protein: CAWSSGHEQFF. Here the CDR3 DNA reads TGTGCCTGGAGCTCGGGACATGAGCAGTTCTTC.

V is TRBV5-1 and J is TRBJ1-4; 12 bases fit TRBD1. The germline V gene has CDR1 SGHRS and CDR2 YFSETQ. After removal of 5 bases from V and 10 bases from J, the junction contained 3 bases not matched to a gene. This CDR3 is built from 13 residues. CDR3 bases: TGCGCCAGCAGTTGGGACAGGGGGCTAAAACTGTTTTTT. This translates into CASSWDRGLKLFF.

This clonotype was recorded at least ten times. The chain joins TRBV20-1 to TRBJ2-1, with 7 nucleotides matching TRBD1. Per the germline V gene, CDR1 is DFQATT and CDR2 is SNEGSKA (reference sequence). The CDR3 has 14 amino acids. With 0 bases clipped from V and 7 bases from J, the junction kept 6 bases outside the gene matches. This chain's CDR3 is CSARDHRGSNEQFF. In DNA form, the CDR3 reads TGCAGTGCTAGAGACCACAGGGGAAGTAATGAGCAGTTCTTC.

The chain joins TRBV6-1 to TRBJ1-2, with D perhaps TRBD1 (6 bases). CDR3 length equals 13 residues. Per germline, CDR1 MNHNS and CDR2 SASEGT. V shed 8 bases and J shed 5 bases, with 15 bases lying between them. Here the CDR3 DNA reads TGTGCCAGCGGCCGGGACACCACTTATGGCTACACCTTC. It encodes CASGRDTTYGYTF.

This clonotype was picked up a small number of times. The chain joins TRBV6-2 or TRBV6-3 to TRBJ1-4; no clear D gene. Between the trimmed V and J ends, which lost 8 bases and 7 bases, there was a span of 26 bases. Germline CDR1 reads MNHEY; CDR2 reads SVGEGT. This CDR3 is 17 amino acids long. The CDR3 region is CASRPLSSSSRIEKLFF. The CDR3 DNA reads as TGTGCCAGCCGGCCCTTGTCCTCCAGCTCTCGGATTGAAAAACTGTTTTTT.

The gene calls are TRBV7-9 and TRBJ2-7, with 9 positions matching TRBD1. The germline V gene has CDR1 SEHNR and CDR2 FQNEAQ (reference sequence). CDR3 length equals 14 residues. V dropped 5 bases and J dropped 3; count of bases not matched to a gene: 5. The CDR3 loop is CASSEEGQGYEQYF. In DNA, the CDR3 is TGTGCCAGCAGCGAGGAGGGACAGGGCTACGAGCAGTACTTC.

The CDR3 is CASSRLAGGVGELFF. The CDR3 nucleotides are TGTGCCAGCAGCCGACTAGCGGGGGGGGTCGGGGAGCTGTTTTTT. The chain uses TRBV7-3 and TRBJ2-2, with 14 positions matching TRBD2. The CDR3 has 15 residues. Per the germline V gene, CDR1 is SGHTA and CDR2 is FQGTGA. J gave up 7 bases and V 5 bases, and 3 bases lay outside the gene matches.

This clonotype was seen many times. This rearrangement joins TRBV5-1 to TRBJ2-1; TRBD1 or TRBD2 may be the D gene (5 bases each). Trimming cost V 4 bases and J 6 bases, with 20 bases left between them. The CDR3 is 16 residues long. Germline lookup yields CDR1 SGHRS and CDR2 YFSETQ. The CDR3 sequence: CASSPDLTRGVNEQFF. The CDR3 DNA reads TGCGCCAGCAGCCCAGACTTGACGAGGGGAGTCAATGAGCAGTTCTTC.

There are many counts of this clonotype. This chain links TRBV12-3 or TRBV12-4 with TRBJ1-5, with D uncertain. V lost 5 bases and J lost 4, with 6 bases in between. The CDR3 runs to 12 residues. In nucleotides, the CDR3 is TGTGCCAGCAGTCAGGAGAATCAGCCCCAGCATTTT. It yields the protein CASSQENQPQHF.

This clonotype has more than one count but fewer than ten. The chain employs TRBV5-6 and TRBJ2-7; 7 bases are shared with TRBD1. Germline CDR1 SGHDT, CDR2 YYEEEE. This CDR3 has 15 amino acids. The trim removed 4 bases at V and 2 bases at J, leaving 9 bases unmatched. CDR3 in amino acids: CASSKRQGVTYEQYF. CDR3 DNA: TGTGCCAGCAGCAAAAGACAGGGAGTCACCTACGAGCAGTACTTC. Full variable domain (rest looked up from reference TRBV5-6 and TRBJ2-7): DAGVTQSPTHLIKTRGQQVTLRCSPKSGHDTVSWYQQALGQGPQFIFQYYEEEERQRGNFPDRFSGHQFPNYSSELNVNALLLGDSALYLCASSKRQGVTYEQYFGPGTRLTVT.

This clonotype was recorded many times. Here the CDR3 reads CASSLRYSGELFF. DNA for the CDR3: TGTGCCAGCAGCCTTCGATACTCCGGGGAGCTGTTTTTT. This sequence joins TRBV7-2 and TRBJ2-2; D is unresolved. Germline V lookup: CDR1 SGHTA, CDR2 FQGNSA. Deletions cut 5 bases from V and 6 bases from J, with 10 bases between. CDR3 length equals 13 residues. Filled out from reference TRBV7-2 and TRBJ2-2, the complete variable domain reads GAGVSQSPSNKVTEKGKDVELRCDPISGHTALYWYRQSLGQGLEFLIYFQGNSAPDKSGLPSDRFSAERTGGSVSTLTIQRTQQEDSAVYLCASSLRYSGELFFGEGSRLTVL.

Many counts were recorded for this clonotype. The rearrangement joins TRBV3-1 to TRBJ1-2; TRBD1 is a possible D gene (6 bases). The V gene lost 4 bases and the J gene lost 4 bases, with 13 bases spanning the gap. The CDR3 has 14 residues. Germline V CDR1 and CDR2: LGHDT, YNNKEL (reference sequence). The CDR3 bases are TGTGCCAGCAGCCCCCGGACAGCGTCCTATGGCTACACCTTC. This translates into CASSPRTASYGYTF.

This clonotype was seen many times. The chain links TRBV11-2 to TRBJ2-1; 11 bases map to TRBD1. The CDR3 totals 15 residues. J was trimmed by 9 bases and V by 4 bases; bases with no gene match: 8. Looked up from germline, CDR1 is SGHAT and CDR2 is FQNNGV. The chain's CDR3 is CASSSGRTGGSEQFF. CDR3 DNA: TGTGCCAGCAGCTCCGGGAGGACAGGGGGCTCTGAGCAGTTCTTC.

This clonotype was seen repeatedly, ten times or more. The chain combines TRBV20-1 with TRBJ1-1, with a tentative D call TRBD1 (6 bases). V was clipped by 0 bases and J by 8 bases, with 13 bases between them. Germline-derived CDR1 and CDR2 are DFQATT and SNEGSKA (reference sequence). The CDR3 contains 13 residues. The CDR3 sequence is CSARDLRTVEAFF. CDR3 nucleotide sequence: TGCAGTGCTAGAGATCTCCGGACAGTGGAAGCTTTCTTT.

This clonotype was observed many times. The V call is TRBV7-9, the J call TRBJ2-7, with no clear D. Germline CDR1 SEHNR, CDR2 FQNEAQ (reference sequence). The V and J ends lost 4 bases and 0 bases respectively, with 13 bases between them. CDR3 length: 15 residues. CDR3 DNA: TGTGCCAGCAGCTCACGGACGGAAAGCTCCTACGAGCAGTACTTC. It is translated as CASSSRTESSYEQYF.

This clonotype has a count of ten or more. The chain recombines TRBV5-1 with TRBJ1-6; 9 positions match TRBD1. V gave up 4 bases and J gave up 13 bases; unmatched junction bases: 12. This CDR3 region has 15 residues. Germline V gene lookup returns CDR1 SGHRS and CDR2 YFSETQ. The CDR3 bases are TGCGCCAGCAGCCGCGGGACAGGGAGAATCGTTCCCCTCCACTTT. Protein sequence: CASSRGTGRIVPLHF.

CDR3 protein: CASSQVGTENEQFF. CDR3 DNA sequence: TGTGCCAGCAGCCAAGTCGGGACAGAAAATGAGCAGTTCTTC. The V call is TRBV3-1, the J call TRBJ2-1; 7 bases are a match to TRBD1. Trimming took 1 base from V and 7 from J; bases not matched to a gene: 4. The germline V gene encodes CDR1 LGHDT and CDR2 YNNKEL (reference sequence). This CDR3 has 14 amino acids.

V usage is TRBV7-2 and J usage is TRBJ2-5; 7 bases agree with TRBD2. The CDR3 loop spans 14 amino acids. V gave up 0 bases and J gave up 3 bases; unmatched junction bases: 1. Germline values: CDR1 SGHTA, CDR2 FQGNSA. The CDR3 sequence: CASSLAGGKETQYF. The CDR3 DNA sequence: TGTGCCAGCAGCTTAGCGGGGGGGAAAGAGACCCAGTACTTC.

The gene calls are TRBV7-2 and TRBJ2-1; TRBD1 agrees at 7 bases. CDR3 length: 15 residues. V dropped 2 bases and J dropped 4; count of bases not matched to a gene: 5. Germline CDR1 is SGHTA and CDR2 is FQGNSA. CDR3 amino acids: CASSLWTGRYNEQFF. CDR3 nucleotide sequence: TGTGCCAGCAGCTTATGGACAGGTCGGTACAATGAGCAGTTCTTC. The full variable domain, rest sourced from reference TRBV7-2 and TRBJ2-1, is GAGVSQSPSNKVTEKGKDVELRCDPISGHTALYWYRQSLGQGLEFLIYFQGNSAPDKSGLPSDRFSAERTGGSVSTLTIQRTQQEDSAVYLCASSLWTGRYNEQFFGPGTRLTVL.

This clonotype was recorded many times. The chain recombines TRBV20-1 with TRBJ2-5; D possibly matches TRBD1 or TRBD2 (5 bases each). CDR3 length equals 13 residues. Germline loops: CDR1 DFQATT, CDR2 SNEGSKA (reference sequence). The CDR3 reads CSALGDAQETQYF. The CDR3, as DNA: TGCAGCGCCCTTGGGGACGCCCAAGAGACCCAGTACTTC.

Ten or more counts support this clonotype. The rearrangement joins TRBV20-1 to TRBJ2-1; 9 nucleotides match TRBD2. In germline, CDR1 is DFQATT, CDR2 SNEGSKA (reference sequence). After removal of 3 bases from V and 2 bases from J, the junction contained 5 bases not matched to a gene. The CDR3 length is 15 residues. For the CDR3, the DNA is TGCAGTGCTAGCCTTAGCGGGGGAGCCTACAATGAGCAGTTCTTC. Its translation: CSASLSGGAYNEQFF.

The genes are TRBV14 and TRBJ2-7; D is possibly TRBD2 (6 bases). CDR3 length equals 13 residues. V lost 8 bases and J 5 bases, leaving 16 bases between the germline ends. Germline V gives CDR1 SGHDN, CDR2 FVKESK. The CDR3 region has the DNA TGTGCCAGCGGACGGCGGGAAGGTGACGAGCAGTACTTC. As protein: CASGRREGDEQYF.